This T cell receptor (beta chain) came from a study of cytomegalovirus exposure and HLA in healthy donors. Findings of the study overall: Cytomegalovirus association was listed for approximately 160 TCR beta chains. Other equally common chains were less clonally expanded than HLA-associated TCR beta chains, a later analysis showed. Earlier findings revealed that most TCR beta V segments proved productive either about 90% or about 30% of the time. Several of the most significant clusters appeared linked to common viral pathogens, based on a later analysis.

Comments on this clone: The antigen is undetermined.

Use of 60 Vbeta and 13 Jbeta primers characterized the PCR. This table comes from immunoSEQ multiplex PCR, and its TCRdb copy is limited to in-frame clones, with some not included. The sample has around 190,000 clones, 65% to 85% seen once. The junction had 15 bases not matched to a gene; V was cut back by 10 bases and J by 5 bases. CDR1 and CDR2 (germline): SEHNR, FQNEAQ (reference sequence). The CDR3 has 16 amino acids. What was sequenced was PBMCs. The V gene is TRBV7-9, the J gene TRBJ2-2; TRBD1 matches 8 bases. This sequence was found in a man between 18 and 29 years old in good health and CMV-seronegative. The CDR3 sequence: CATDLLGQGVTGELFF. The CDR3 nucleotides are TGTGCCACCGACCTCTTAGGACAGGGAGTTACCGGGGAGCTGTTTTTT.